This TCR beta chain came from a study of blood T cell repertoires in COVID-19. Study at large: Sources were T cells, B-cell-depleted T cells, or PBMCs; the material itself was cDNA or gDNA.

As handled by the study authors: Reference gene primer amplification in the assay estimated nucleated cell counts. The protocol was immunoSEQ multiplex PCR, while the TCRdb copy is restricted to in-frame clones and leaves out a portion. D and trimming come from the DNA, and the V and J calls and clone size come from that table. This sample has around 120,000 clones, with 78% found just once. Germline loops: CDR1 SEHNR, CDR2 FQNEAQ (reference sequence). V was trimmed by 1 base and J by 9 bases, leaving 9 bases between them. The CDR3 is 12 residues long. This chain connects TRBV7-9 to TRBJ1-2; D ambiguous. This sequence originates from a man between 65 and 80 years old with acute or convalescent COVID-19. The sequencing input was peripheral blood. For the CDR3, the DNA is TGTGCCAGCAGCTTAGATCCCAGGAGCTACACCTTC. Translated, it gives CASSLDPRSYTF.